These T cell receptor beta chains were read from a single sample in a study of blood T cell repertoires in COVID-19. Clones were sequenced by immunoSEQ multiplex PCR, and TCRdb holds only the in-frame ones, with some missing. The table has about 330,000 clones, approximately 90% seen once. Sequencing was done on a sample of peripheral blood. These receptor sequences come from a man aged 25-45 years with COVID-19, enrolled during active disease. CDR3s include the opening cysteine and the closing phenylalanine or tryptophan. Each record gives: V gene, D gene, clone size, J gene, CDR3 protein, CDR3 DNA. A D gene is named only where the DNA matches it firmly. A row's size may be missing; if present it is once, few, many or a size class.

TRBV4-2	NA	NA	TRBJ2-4	CASSHIAVDKNIQYF	TGTGCCAGCAGCCACATAGCCGTTGACAAAAACATTCAGTACTTC
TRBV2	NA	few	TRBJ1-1	CASRSGVLAFF	TGTGCCAGCAGGTCCGGGGTTTTGGCTTTCTTT
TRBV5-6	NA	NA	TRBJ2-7	CASSFGRVHEQYF	TGTGCCAGCAGCTTCGGCAGGGTCCACGAGCAGTACTTC
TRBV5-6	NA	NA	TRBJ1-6	CASSLLGRQPSPLHF	TGTGCCAGCAGCTTGTTGGGCAGACAGCCTTCACCCCTCCACTTT
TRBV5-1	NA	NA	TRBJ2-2	CASSPLRGNTGELFF	TGCGCCAGTTCGCCGCTCAGGGGGAACACCGGGGAGCTGTTTTTT
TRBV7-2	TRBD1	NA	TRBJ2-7	CASRGTGAFYYEQYF	TGTGCCAGCAGGGGGACAGGGGCTTTTTACTACGAGCAGTACTTC
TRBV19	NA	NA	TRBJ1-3	CASRVDPGRGNTIYF	TGTGCCAGTAGAGTTGACCCCGGGAGAGGAAACACCATATATTTT
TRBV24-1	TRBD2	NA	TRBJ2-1	CATSDSGRVADEQFF	TGTGCCACCAGTGATTCCGGGAGGGTTGCCGATGAGCAGTTCTTC
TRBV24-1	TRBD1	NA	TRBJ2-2	CATSDLDRGQIPTGELFF	TGTGCCACCAGTGACCTGGACAGGGGGCAGATTCCCACCGGGGAGCTGTTTTTT
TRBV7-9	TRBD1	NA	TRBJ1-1	CASSLNLGGGETEAFF	TGTGCCAGCAGCTTAAACCTAGGGGGCGGGGAAACTGAAGCTTTCTTT
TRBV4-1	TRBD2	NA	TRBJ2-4	CASSPGLAGGLAKNIQYF	TGCGCCAGCAGCCCGGGACTAGCGGGAGGCCTAGCCAAAAACATTCAGTACTTC
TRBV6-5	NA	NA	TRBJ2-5	CASRGSKADQETQYF	TGTGCCAGCAGGGGCTCAAAAGCCGATCAAGAGACCCAGTACTTC
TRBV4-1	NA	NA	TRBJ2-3	CASSPISPDEGADTQYF	TGCGCCAGCAGCCCCATATCTCCGGACGAGGGGGCAGATACGCAGTATTTT
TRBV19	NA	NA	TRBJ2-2	CASNDRLNRELFF	TGTGCCAGTAACGACAGATTAAATAGGGAGCTGTTTTTT
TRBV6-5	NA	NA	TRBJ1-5	CASSYNGGYQPQHF	TGTGCCAGCAGTTACAACGGGGGGTATCAGCCCCAGCATTTT
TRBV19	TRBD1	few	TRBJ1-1	CASSRDSEGAFF	TGTGCCAGTAGTCGGGACAGCGAGGGAGCTTTCTTT
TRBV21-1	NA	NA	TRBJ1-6	CCRDRSSYNSPLHF	TGCTGCCGGGACAGGAGCTCCTATAATTCACCCCTCCACTTT
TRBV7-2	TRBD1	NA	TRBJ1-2	CASSLDPGQGLRGYTF	TGTGCCAGCAGCTTAGACCCAGGACAGGGGTTGCGGGGCTACACCTTC